This TCR beta chain was sequenced in a study of T cells in localized non-small cell lung cancer. The V gene lost 2 bases and the J gene lost 5 bases, with 9 bases spanning the gap. Per the germline V gene, CDR1 is LNHDA and CDR2 is SQIVND (reference sequence). The CDR3 is 14 residues long. Study-wide points: In uninvolved adjacent lung, T cell clonality reached its highest value, exceeding tumor.

The assay was immunoSEQ multiplex PCR, and TCRdb's table has in-frame clones only and misses some. The sample lists about 40,000 clones; around 87% were seen once. Of note for this clone: Its antigen is as yet unknown.

The receptor was isolated from a man aged 18 to 55 with stage I lung adenocarcinoma. The chain joins TRBV19 to TRBJ1-4; D call uncertain. The specimen was peripheral blood, collected before any cancer treatment. CDR3: CASSIQSYNEKLFF. In nucleotides, the CDR3 is TGTGCCAGTAGTATACAATCCTACAATGAAAAACTGTTTTTT. Based on the CDR3 plus reference TRBV19 and TRBJ1-4, the full variable domain is DGGITQSPKYLFRKEGQNVTLSCEQNLNHDAMYWYRQDPGQGLRLIYYSQIVNDFQKGDIAEGYSVSREKKESFPLTVTSAQKNPTAFYLCASSIQSYNEKLFFGSGTQLSVL.